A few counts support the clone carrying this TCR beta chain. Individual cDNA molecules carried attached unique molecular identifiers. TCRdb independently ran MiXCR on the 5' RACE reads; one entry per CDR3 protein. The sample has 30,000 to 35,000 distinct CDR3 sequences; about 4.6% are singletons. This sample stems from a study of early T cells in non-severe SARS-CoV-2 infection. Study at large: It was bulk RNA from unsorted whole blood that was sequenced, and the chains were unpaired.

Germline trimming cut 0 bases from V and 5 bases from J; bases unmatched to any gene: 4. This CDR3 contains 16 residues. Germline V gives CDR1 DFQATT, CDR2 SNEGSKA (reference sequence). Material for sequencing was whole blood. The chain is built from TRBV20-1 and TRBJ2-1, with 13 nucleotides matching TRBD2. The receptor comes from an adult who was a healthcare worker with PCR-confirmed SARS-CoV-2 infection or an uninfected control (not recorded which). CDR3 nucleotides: TGCAGTGCTAGAGATCCAGGACTAGCGGGAGACAATGAGCAGTTCTTC. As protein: CSARDPGLAGDNEQFF.